This TCR beta chain came from a study of shared clonotypes between healthy human individuals. Study-wide results and limits: Investigators expected sequencing depth to affect clonotype sharing among donors.

The V gene's germline CDR1 is SGDLS and CDR2 YYNGEE. The V end was cut by 3 bases, the J end by 0 bases, with 12 bases between. This CDR3 is 15 amino acids long. At a deep level, the assay was run. This table comes from immunoSEQ multiplex PCR, and its TCRdb copy is limited to in-frame clones, with some not included. The sample has 2 million to 2.5 million clones; nearly 97% are singletons. With regard to this clone: Antigen specificity is unknown.

The receptor's source is a man aged 18 to 29 in good health. The gene calls are TRBV9 and TRBJ1-1; no firm D call. Sequences were obtained from naive CD4+ T cells sorted from blood. Subset in this sample: CD45RA+ positively selected. CDR3: CASSARLDLNTEAFF. CDR3 coding DNA: TGTGCCAGCAGCGCACGACTAGACTTGAACACTGAAGCTTTCTTT.